This T cell receptor (beta chain) was obtained from a study of blood T cell repertoires in COVID-19. Study summary: Collection of acute and convalescent COVID-19 samples took place in the United States, Italy and Spain. T cells, B-cell-depleted T cells, or PBMCs supplied cDNA or gDNA.

Germline V gene lookup returns CDR1 SGHNT and CDR2 YYREEE (reference sequence). The ends lost 4 bases at V and 4 bases at J; junction bases unmatched: 5. This CDR3 is 14 amino acids long. As processed by the authors: By means of reference gene primer amplification, nucleated cell counts were estimated. TCRdb's table, derived via immunoSEQ multiplex PCR, lists solely in-frame clones and lacks some. V and J calls and clone size are given by that table; D and trimming were obtained from the DNA. This sample has 190,000 or so clones, with around nine tenths found just once. This TCR was recovered from a man aged 40-50 years with active or convalescent COVID-19. The chain links TRBV5-4 to TRBJ2-3, with 8 nucleotides matching TRBD1. The source material was peripheral blood. As DNA, the CDR3 is TGTGCCAGCAGCCCCGACAGGGGTTCAGATACGCAGTATTTT. This encodes CASSPDRGSDTQYF.